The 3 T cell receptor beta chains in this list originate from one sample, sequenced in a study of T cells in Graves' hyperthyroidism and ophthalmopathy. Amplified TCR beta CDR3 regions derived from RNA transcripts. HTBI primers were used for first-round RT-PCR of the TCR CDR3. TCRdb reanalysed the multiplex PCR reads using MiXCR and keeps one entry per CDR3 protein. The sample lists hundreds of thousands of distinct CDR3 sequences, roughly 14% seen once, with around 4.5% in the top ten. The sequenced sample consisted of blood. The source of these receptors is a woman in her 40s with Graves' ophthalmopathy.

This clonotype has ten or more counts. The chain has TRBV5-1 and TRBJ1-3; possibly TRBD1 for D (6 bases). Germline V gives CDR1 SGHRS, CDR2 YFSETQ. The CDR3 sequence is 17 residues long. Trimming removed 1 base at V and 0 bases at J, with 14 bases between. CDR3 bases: TGCGCCAGCAGCTTGTCCGCAGGGGCTGCCTCTGGAAACACCATATATTTT. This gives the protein CASSLSAGAASGNTIYF.

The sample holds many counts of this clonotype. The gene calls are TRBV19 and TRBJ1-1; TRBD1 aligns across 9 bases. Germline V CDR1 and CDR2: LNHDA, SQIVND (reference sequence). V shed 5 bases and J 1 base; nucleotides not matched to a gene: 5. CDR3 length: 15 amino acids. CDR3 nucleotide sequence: TGTGCCAGTAGTTGGCCGGGACAGGGGAACACTGAAGCTTTCTTT. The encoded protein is CASSWPGQGNTEAFF.

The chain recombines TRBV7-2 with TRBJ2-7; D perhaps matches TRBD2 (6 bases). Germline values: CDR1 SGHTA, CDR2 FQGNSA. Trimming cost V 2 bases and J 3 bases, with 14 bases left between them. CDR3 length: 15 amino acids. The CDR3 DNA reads TGTGCCAGCAGCTTATGGGCTAGCGAAAACTACGAGCAGTACTTC. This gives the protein CASSLWASENYEQYF.